This is a list of T cell receptor beta chains from one sample in a study of molecular identifiers for immune sequencing clone quantification. Via MiXCR, TCRdb re-called the PCR reads, giving one row per CDR3 protein. This table has a few hundred thousand distinct CDR3 sequences, about 22% appearing once. Sequences were obtained from naive CD8+ T cells from blood, with Jurkat cell RNA spiked in. These receptor sequences come from a human donor in good health. Some libraries in this study had Jurkat cell RNA spiked in. Both conserved end residues are part of each CDR3. D genes are given only for firm matches. Only some rows state a clone size, as once, few, many or a class for expanded clones.

cdr3_length | j_call | clone_size | v_call | d_call | cdr3_aa | cdr3_nt
14 | TRBJ1-1 | many | TRBV7-9 | - | CASIETGMNTEAFF | TGTGCCAGCATTGAGACAGGCATGAACACTGAAGCTTTCTTT
14 | TRBJ2-5 | - | TRBV2 | TRBD1 | CASSGDRGEETQYF | TGTGCCAGCAGTGGGGACAGGGGGGAAGAGACCCAGTACTTC
15 | TRBJ1-1 | many | TRBV4-3 | - | CASSQDKGMNTEAFF | TGCGCCAGCAGCCAAGACAAGGGGATGAACACTGAAGCTTTCTTT
16 | TRBJ2-5 | many | TRBV5-1 | - | CASSLILAQSGETQYF | TGCGCCAGCAGCTTGATTCTAGCTCAGAGTGGGGAGACCCAGTACTTC
16 | TRBJ2-3 | - | TRBV20-1 | TRBD2 | CSASGLLLAATDTQYF | TGCAGTGCTAGCGGCCTTCTCCTAGCGGCCACAGATACGCAGTATTTT
16 | TRBJ2-2 | few | TRBV24-1 | - | CATSDSVGGNTGELFF | TGTGCCACCAGTGATTCGGTGGGGGGAAACACCGGGGAGCTGTTTTTT
14 | TRBJ2-7 | many | TRBV9 | - | CASSPTDYYYEQYF | TGTGCCAGCAGCCCGACAGACTACTACTACGAGCAGTACTTC
13 | TRBJ2-7 | many | TRBV19 | - | CASSPREGLEQYF | TGTGCCAGTAGTCCGAGAGAGGGCTTGGAGCAGTACTTC
15 | TRBJ2-7 | many | TRBV4-3 | - | CASSQDNIAGSEQYF | TGCGCCAGCAGCCAAGATAATATTGCAGGGAGCGAGCAGTACTTC
16 | TRBJ2-3 | many | TRBV2 | TRBD2 | CASSDRTSGVADTQYF | TGTGCCAGCAGTGATCGGACTAGCGGGGTAGCAGATACGCAGTATTTT
15 | TRBJ2-1 | - | TRBV5-6 | TRBD1 | CASSLAGQGYYVQFF | TGTGCCAGCAGCTTGGCGGGACAGGGATATTATGTGCAGTTCTTC
16 | TRBJ2-3 | many | TRBV7-2 | TRBD1 | CASRDRDRDSTDTQYF | TGTGCCAGCAGGGACCGGGACAGGGATAGTACAGATACGCAGTATTTT
13 | TRBJ1-2 | few | TRBV12-3/TRBV12-4 | - | CASSPTAEYGYTF | TGTGCCAGCAGCCCGACGGCGGAATATGGCTACACCTTC
16 | TRBJ2-2 | - | TRBV7-9 | TRBD1 | CASSHNRDRYTGELFF | TGTGCCAGCAGCCATAACCGGGACAGGTACACCGGGGAGCTGTTTTTT
16 | TRBJ1-5 | - | TRBV6-2/TRBV6-3 | - | CASSYVWTRHNQPQHF | TGTGCCAGCAGTTACGTATGGACACGACACAATCAGCCCCAGCATTTT
22 | TRBJ2-3 | - | TRBV7-9 | TRBD2 | CASSFYSSGLAGDRASPWAQYF | TGTGCCAGCAGCTTTTACAGCTCCGGACTAGCGGGCGATCGGGCGTCCCCGTGGGCGCAGTATTTT
17 | TRBJ2-6 | few | TRBV6-5 | TRBD1 | CASSPGTGTLRANVLTF | TGTGCCAGCAGTCCCGGGACAGGCACCCTTCGGGCCAACGTCCTGACTTTC
13 | TRBJ2-3 | - | TRBV7-6 | - | CASSADPRDTQYF | TGTGCCAGCAGCGCTGACCCCCGGGATACGCAGTATTTT
17 | TRBJ1-6 | - | TRBV9 | - | CASSENLGESYNSPLHF | TGTGCCAGCAGCGAAAACCTGGGGGAATCCTATAATTCACCCCTCCACTTT
14 | TRBJ2-7 | - | TRBV20-1 | TRBD2 | CSARWSGGSYEQYF | TGCAGCGCCCGTTGGAGCGGGGGCTCCTACGAGCAGTACTTC
14 | TRBJ2-7 | - | TRBV2 | TRBD1 | CASSDRDRSYEQYF | TGTGCCAGCAGTGATCGGGACAGGAGCTACGAGCAGTACTTC
14 | TRBJ1-4 | many | TRBV4-1 | TRBD1 | CASSLGTGVEKLFF | TGCGCCAGCAGCCTAGGGACAGGGGTTGAAAAACTGTTTTTT
13 | TRBJ2-7 | few | TRBV7-9 | - | CAVRDGGTYEQYF | TGTGCCGTACGGGACGGGGGTACCTACGAGCAGTACTTC
18 | TRBJ2-1 | - | TRBV28 | - | CASRGRRKIRGNVDEQFF | TGTGCCAGCAGGGGACGGCGAAAAATCAGGGGTAATGTGGATGAGCAGTTCTTC
13 | TRBJ2-7 | - | TRBV7-9 | TRBD2 | CASSLPGGHEQYF | TGTGCCAGCAGCCTACCGGGAGGGCACGAGCAGTACTTC
18 | TRBJ2-6 | - | TRBV6-2/TRBV6-3 | - | CASSPDLVPFSGANVLTF | TGTGCCAGCAGTCCCGACCTTGTTCCGTTCTCTGGGGCCAACGTCCTGACTTTC
16 | TRBJ2-7 | - | TRBV4-1 | TRBD2 | CASSQGPGTSFGEQYF | TGCGCCAGCAGCCAAGGTCCCGGGACTAGCTTTGGCGAGCAGTACTTC
15 | TRBJ1-5 | - | TRBV27 | - | CASRSLSYSNQPQHF | TGTGCCAGCAGATCTTTGAGTTATAGCAATCAGCCCCAGCATTTT
17 | TRBJ2-3 | - | TRBV6-2/TRBV6-3 | - | CASSYIASLSSTDTQYF | TGTGCCAGCAGTTACATCGCTAGCTTATCTAGCACAGATACGCAGTATTTT
15 | TRBJ2-7 | few | TRBV27 | - | CASSFRNSALYEQYF | TGTGCCAGCAGTTTTCGTAACTCGGCCCTCTACGAGCAGTACTTC
11 | TRBJ2-5 | - | TRBV27 | - | CASSSGLNEYF | TGTGCCAGCAGCTCCGGACTGAACGAGTACTTC